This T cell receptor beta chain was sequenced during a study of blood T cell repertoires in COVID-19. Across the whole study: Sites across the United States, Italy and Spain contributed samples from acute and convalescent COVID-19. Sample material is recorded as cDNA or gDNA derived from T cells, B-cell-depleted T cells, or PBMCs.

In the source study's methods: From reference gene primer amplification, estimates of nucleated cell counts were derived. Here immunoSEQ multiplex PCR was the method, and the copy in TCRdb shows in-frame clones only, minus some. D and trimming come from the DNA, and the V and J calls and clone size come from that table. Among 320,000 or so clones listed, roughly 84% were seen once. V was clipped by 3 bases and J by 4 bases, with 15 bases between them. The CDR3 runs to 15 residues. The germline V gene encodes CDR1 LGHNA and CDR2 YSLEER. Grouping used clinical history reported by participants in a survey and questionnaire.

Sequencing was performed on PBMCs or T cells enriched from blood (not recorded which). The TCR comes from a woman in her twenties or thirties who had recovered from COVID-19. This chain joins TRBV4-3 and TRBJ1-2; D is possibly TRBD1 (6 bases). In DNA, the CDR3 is TGCGCCAGCAGCCACGAACCCAGGGGCGGCTATGGCTACACCTTC. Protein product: CASSHEPRGGYGYTF.